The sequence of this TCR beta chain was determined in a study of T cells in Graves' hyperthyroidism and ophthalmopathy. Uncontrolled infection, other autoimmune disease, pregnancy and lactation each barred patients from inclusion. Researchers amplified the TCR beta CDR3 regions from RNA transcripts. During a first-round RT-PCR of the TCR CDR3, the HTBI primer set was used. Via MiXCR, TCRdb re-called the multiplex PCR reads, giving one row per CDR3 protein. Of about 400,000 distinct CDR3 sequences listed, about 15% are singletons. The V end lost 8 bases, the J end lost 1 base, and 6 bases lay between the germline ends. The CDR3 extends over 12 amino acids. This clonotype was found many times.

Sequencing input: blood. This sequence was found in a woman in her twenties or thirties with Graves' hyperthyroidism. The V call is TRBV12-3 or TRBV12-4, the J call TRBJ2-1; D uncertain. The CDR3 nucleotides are TGTGCCAGCCAAAATTCCTACAATGAGCAGTTCTTC. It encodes CASQNSYNEQFF.